The present entry profiles one T cell receptor beta chain with its context. Its antigen is still unknown. The data were taken from a study of shared clonotypes between healthy human individuals. The CD4+ fraction was divided into a CD45RA+ naive subset and a CD45RA-negative memory subset. Germline-derived CDR1 and CDR2 are MDHEN and SYDVKM. Trimming took 2 bases from V and 2 from J, leaving 7 bases between them. CDR3 length: 13 amino acids. Authors' methods: ImmunoSEQ output lacked quality scores and full-length reads, limiting matched filtering. The method was immunoSEQ multiplex PCR; TCRdb's version includes in-frame clones alone and lacks a portion of them. V and J calls plus clone size are reproduced from that table; the DNA served to infer D and trimming. The sample lists over 1.5 million clones, approximately 98% occurring once. Whole-study findings and limits: Among non-shared clonotypes, generation probabilities were lower than among those shared by all four donors.

The chain joins TRBV28 to TRBJ2-7, with unresolved D. The sequencing sample was made of naive CD4+ T cells sorted from blood. Stated subset: CD45RA+ positively selected. The TCR originated in a young man in good health. CDR3 protein: CASSLVGTYEQYF. DNA for the CDR3: TGTGCCAGCAGTTTAGTAGGGACCTACGAGCAGTACTTC.